This is a list of T cell receptor beta chains from one sample in a study of identical twins. MiXCR, applied by TCRdb to the 5' RACE reads, yields one record per CDR3 protein. Among 210,000 or so distinct CDR3 sequences listed, less than 20% were seen once. The same specimen was also included in a second study, on T cells expressing NK-cell markers.

The sequencing input was CD8+ T cells sorted from blood. The origin of the receptors is a young woman in good health. Each CDR3 is given with its conserved first and last residue. Each record gives: clone size, J gene, D gene, V gene, CDR3 protein, CDR3 DNA. The D gene is left open where the match is weak. A clone size is listed for some rows: how often the clone was seen (once, few, many), or a class if it is expanded.

clone_size: many; j_call: TRBJ1-4; d_call: TRBD1; v_call: TRBV4-1; cdr3_aa: CASSQSTGTGDEKLFF; cdr3_nt: TGCGCCAGCAGCCAATCTACTGGGACAGGGGATGAAAAACTGTTTTTT
clone_size: -; j_call: TRBJ2-7; d_call: -; v_call: TRBV7-2; cdr3_aa: CASSHRLEDKQYF; cdr3_nt: TGTGCCAGCAGCCACAGACTGGAAGATAAGCAGTACTTC
clone_size: -; j_call: TRBJ2-3; d_call: -; v_call: TRBV5-1; cdr3_aa: CASSLGPGYPTTDTQYF; cdr3_nt: TGCGCCAGCAGCTTGGGTCCCGGCTACCCCACCACAGATACGCAGTATTTT
clone_size: few; j_call: TRBJ2-1; d_call: TRBD2; v_call: TRBV15; cdr3_aa: CATSRGSGRVYNEQFF; cdr3_nt: TGTGCCACCAGCAGAGGTAGCGGGAGAGTTTACAATGAGCAGTTCTTC
clone_size: -; j_call: TRBJ1-2; d_call: -; v_call: TRBV29-1; cdr3_aa: CSVEDRYGYTF; cdr3_nt: TGCAGCGTTGAAGACCGCTATGGCTACACCTTC
clone_size: few; j_call: TRBJ2-7; d_call: TRBD1; v_call: TRBV7-6; cdr3_aa: CASSQGQWAHEQYF; cdr3_nt: TGTGCCAGCAGCCAGGGACAGTGGGCGCACGAGCAGTACTTC
clone_size: few; j_call: TRBJ2-5; d_call: -; v_call: TRBV29-1; cdr3_aa: CSVEATDKETQYF; cdr3_nt: TGCAGCGTTGAAGCGACGGATAAAGAGACCCAGTACTTC
clone_size: -; j_call: TRBJ2-2; d_call: -; v_call: TRBV6-1; cdr3_aa: CASRRGRRGTGELFF; cdr3_nt: TGTGCCAGCAGAAGGGGCCGGCGGGGCACCGGGGAGCTGTTTTTT
clone_size: few; j_call: TRBJ2-1; d_call: -; v_call: TRBV4-2; cdr3_aa: CASSQEVASYNEQFF; cdr3_nt: TGTGCCAGCAGCCAAGAGGTAGCATCCTACAATGAGCAGTTCTTC
clone_size: -; j_call: TRBJ2-7; d_call: -; v_call: TRBV12-3/TRBV12-4; cdr3_aa: CASSFGFLGYEQYF; cdr3_nt: TGTGCCAGCAGTTTTGGGTTCCTTGGCTACGAGCAGTACTTC
clone_size: -; j_call: TRBJ2-1; d_call: TRBD2; v_call: TRBV5-1; cdr3_aa: CASSPRTSGIGEQFF; cdr3_nt: TGCGCCAGCAGCCCGAGGACTAGCGGGATTGGTGAGCAGTTCTTC
clone_size: few; j_call: TRBJ2-1; d_call: TRBD2; v_call: TRBV10-3; cdr3_aa: CAISLWGKRDYEQFF; cdr3_nt: TGTGCCATCAGCCTGTGGGGAAAGCGGGACTATGAGCAGTTCTTC
clone_size: many; j_call: TRBJ1-1; d_call: -; v_call: TRBV20-1; cdr3_aa: CSASRGSNTEAFF; cdr3_nt: TGCAGTGCTAGTAGGGGTTCGAACACTGAAGCTTTCTTT
clone_size: few; j_call: TRBJ2-7; d_call: -; v_call: TRBV5-4; cdr3_aa: CASSSAQEGEQYF; cdr3_nt: TGTGCCAGCAGCTCGGCGCAAGAGGGCGAGCAGTACTTC
clone_size: -; j_call: TRBJ2-7; d_call: -; v_call: TRBV25-1; cdr3_aa: CASSEWSRPGEQYF; cdr3_nt: TGTGCCAGCAGTGAGTGGTCAAGGCCGGGTGAGCAGTACTTC
clone_size: -; j_call: TRBJ1-1; d_call: -; v_call: TRBV7-9; cdr3_aa: CASSFAIKSNTEAFF; cdr3_nt: TGTGCCAGCAGCTTTGCTATTAAATCGAACACTGAAGCTTTCTTT
clone_size: few; j_call: TRBJ2-1; d_call: TRBD2; v_call: TRBV20-1; cdr3_aa: CSASGDYNNEQFF; cdr3_nt: TGCAGTGCTAGTGGGGACTACAACAATGAGCAGTTCTTC
clone_size: few; j_call: TRBJ1-1; d_call: -; v_call: TRBV12-3/TRBV12-4; cdr3_aa: CASSFIPGRGNTEAFF; cdr3_nt: TGTGCCAGCAGTTTTATTCCGGGACGGGGGAACACTGAAGCTTTCTTT
clone_size: once; j_call: TRBJ1-3; d_call: -; v_call: TRBV2; cdr3_aa: CASGDFSGNTIYF; cdr3_nt: TGTGCCAGCGGAGACTTCTCTGGAAACACCATATATTTT
clone_size: -; j_call: TRBJ2-5; d_call: -; v_call: TRBV12-3/TRBV12-4; cdr3_aa: CASSLEAATQETQYF; cdr3_nt: TGTGCCAGCAGTTTGGAAGCGGCTACGCAAGAGACCCAGTACTTC
clone_size: few; j_call: TRBJ2-5; d_call: -; v_call: TRBV27; cdr3_aa: CASSSGLGGTQYF; cdr3_nt: TGTGCCAGCAGTTCTGGACTAGGGGGGACCCAGTACTTC
clone_size: -; j_call: TRBJ1-5; d_call: TRBD1; v_call: TRBV7-9; cdr3_aa: CASSLGTVVNQPQHF; cdr3_nt: TGTGCCAGCAGCCTTGGGACAGTCGTTAATCAGCCCCAGCATTTT
clone_size: -; j_call: TRBJ2-1; d_call: -; v_call: TRBV7-9; cdr3_aa: CASSLRQFSSYNEQFF; cdr3_nt: TGTGCCAGCAGCTTACGACAGTTTAGCTCCTACAATGAGCAGTTCTTC
clone_size: -; j_call: TRBJ2-1; d_call: -; v_call: TRBV27; cdr3_aa: CASSLSSRGNEQFF; cdr3_nt: TGTGCCAGCAGTTTATCGTCGAGGGGCAATGAGCAGTTCTTC
clone_size: many; j_call: TRBJ2-7; d_call: -; v_call: TRBV2; cdr3_aa: CASSGGEQYF; cdr3_nt: TGTGCCAGCAGTGGCGGCGAGCAGTACTTC
clone_size: -; j_call: TRBJ2-1; d_call: -; v_call: TRBV6-2/TRBV6-3; cdr3_aa: CATGSYNEQFF; cdr3_nt: TGTGCCACGGGATCCTACAATGAGCAGTTCTTC
clone_size: few; j_call: TRBJ2-5; d_call: -; v_call: TRBV19; cdr3_aa: CASSFGAEAQYF; cdr3_nt: TGTGCCAGTAGTTTCGGGGCCGAAGCCCAGTACTTC
clone_size: -; j_call: TRBJ2-7; d_call: -; v_call: TRBV5-6; cdr3_aa: CASSQSGRKQYF; cdr3_nt: TGTGCCAGCAGCCAATCGGGTAGGAAGCAGTACTTC
clone_size: few; j_call: TRBJ2-7; d_call: -; v_call: TRBV29-1; cdr3_aa: CSVPRDGEQYF; cdr3_nt: TGCAGCGTTCCCAGGGACGGCGAGCAGTACTTC
clone_size: -; j_call: TRBJ2-1; d_call: TRBD2; v_call: TRBV9; cdr3_aa: CASSVPIAGTSGYNEQFF; cdr3_nt: TGTGCCAGCAGCGTGCCCATCGCCGGGACTAGCGGTTACAATGAGCAGTTCTTC
clone_size: -; j_call: TRBJ2-1; d_call: TRBD2; v_call: TRBV5-6; cdr3_aa: CASSFTGGGNNEQFF; cdr3_nt: TGTGCCAGCAGCTTTACGGGGGGAGGTAACAATGAGCAGTTCTTC
clone_size: -; j_call: TRBJ2-5; d_call: TRBD2; v_call: TRBV6-2/TRBV6-3; cdr3_aa: CASSYGGGAWETQYF; cdr3_nt: TGTGCCAGCAGTTACGGCGGGGGGGCGTGGGAGACCCAGTACTTC
clone_size: -; j_call: TRBJ2-3; d_call: TRBD2; v_call: TRBV20-1; cdr3_aa: CSASRTSVRTDTQYF; cdr3_nt: TGCAGTGCTAGTCGGACTAGCGTCCGCACAGATACGCAGTATTTT
clone_size: few; j_call: TRBJ2-7; d_call: -; v_call: TRBV15; cdr3_aa: CATRLSGKEYF; cdr3_nt: TGTGCCACCCGGCTATCTGGCAAGGAGTACTTC